A selection of T cell receptor beta chains follows, all from one sample in a study of blood T cell repertoires in COVID-19. Generated by immunoSEQ multiplex PCR, the TCRdb table keeps only in-frame clones and is missing some. The sample holds 360,000 or so clones, around 86% seen once. Source material: PBMCs or T cells enriched from blood (not recorded which). These receptors all come from a woman aged 50 to 60 who had recovered from COVID-19. Both conserved end residues are part of each CDR3. Each record gives: clone size, J gene, D gene, V gene, CDR3 DNA, CDR3 protein. A D gene is named only where the DNA matches it firmly. Clone size is shown for a subset of rows, as once, few, many or a class of expanded clone.

clone size: NA
J gene: TRBJ1-4
D gene: TRBD1
V gene: TRBV7-8
CDR3 DNA: TGTGCCAGCAGCTTAGACAGGGGGCGTTATGAAAAACTGTTTTTT
CDR3 protein: CASSLDRGRYEKLFF

clone size: NA
J gene: TRBJ1-1
D gene: NA
V gene: TRBV5-1
CDR3 DNA: TGCGCCAGCAGCTTGGAACAGGTTGGGTCCACTGAAGCTTTCTTT
CDR3 protein: CASSLEQVGSTEAFF

clone size: NA
J gene: TRBJ1-5
D gene: TRBD1
V gene: TRBV7-8
CDR3 DNA: TGTGCCAGCAGCTTAGGGTGGGCAGGGGGTAGGAACAATCAGCCCCAGCATTTT
CDR3 protein: CASSLGWAGGRNNQPQHF

clone size: NA
J gene: TRBJ1-3
D gene: NA
V gene: TRBV30
CDR3 DNA: TGTGCCTGGAGTGAAATCTTGGGAAACACCATATATTTT
CDR3 protein: CAWSEILGNTIYF

clone size: NA
J gene: TRBJ2-2
D gene: NA
V gene: TRBV3-1/TRBV3-2
CDR3 DNA: TGTGCCAGCAGCCAAGATCCCGCCGGGGAGCTGTTTTTT
CDR3 protein: CASSQDPAGELFF

clone size: NA
J gene: TRBJ2-2
D gene: NA
V gene: TRBV7-2
CDR3 DNA: TGTGCCATCAACCTTGGGACACACACCGGGGAGCTGTTTTTT
CDR3 protein: CAINLGTHTGELFF

clone size: NA
J gene: TRBJ1-1
D gene: NA
V gene: TRBV7-2
CDR3 DNA: TGTGCCAGCAGCCCCTATGGCCCCGCGCGGGGGGCTGAAGCTTTCTTT
CDR3 protein: CASSPYGPARGAEAFF

clone size: few
J gene: TRBJ1-2
D gene: NA
V gene: TRBV19
CDR3 DNA: TGTGCCAGTAGTATGGGGCAGGCGTCTAACTATGGCTACACCTTC
CDR3 protein: CASSMGQASNYGYTF

clone size: NA
J gene: TRBJ2-5
D gene: TRBD1
V gene: TRBV5-1
CDR3 DNA: TGCGCCAGCAGCGCCCCCGACAGGGAGCAAGAGACCCAGTACTTC
CDR3 protein: CASSAPDREQETQYF

clone size: once
J gene: TRBJ1-2
D gene: NA
V gene: TRBV19
CDR3 DNA: TGTGCCAGTAGTGCGGGACCAAGGGCCTCTAACTATGGCTACACCTTC
CDR3 protein: CASSAGPRASNYGYTF

clone size: NA
J gene: TRBJ1-1
D gene: NA
V gene: TRBV7-9
CDR3 DNA: TGTGCCAGCAGCTTTTCTTCGGACTCCATGGCTTTCTTT
CDR3 protein: CASSFSSDSMAFF

clone size: once
J gene: TRBJ1-5
D gene: NA
V gene: TRBV6-2/TRBV6-3
CDR3 DNA: TGTGCCAGCAGTTACTCGCAGGAGCGCCGAGGGCTTGGTAATCAGCCCCAGCATTTT
CDR3 protein: CASSYSQERRGLGNQPQHF

clone size: once
J gene: TRBJ2-5
D gene: TRBD2
V gene: TRBV19
CDR3 DNA: TGTGCCAGTACCCCCCGACTAGCGGGAGTGGAGACCCAGTACTTC
CDR3 protein: CASTPRLAGVETQYF

clone size: once
J gene: TRBJ2-1
D gene: TRBD2
V gene: TRBV29-1
CDR3 DNA: TGCAGCGTTGATGGGGGGGGGATAGAGGAGCAGTTCTTC
CDR3 protein: CSVDGGGIEEQFF

clone size: NA
J gene: TRBJ2-1
D gene: NA
V gene: TRBV30
CDR3 DNA: TGTGCCTGTCGGGTGGGGGGATTCCCAGGCAATGAGCAGTTCTTC
CDR3 protein: CACRVGGFPGNEQFF

clone size: once
J gene: TRBJ1-2
D gene: NA
V gene: TRBV7-9
CDR3 DNA: TGTGCCAGCAGCTTGGGGGGAAATGGCTACACCTTC
CDR3 protein: CASSLGGNGYTF

clone size: once
J gene: TRBJ2-7
D gene: TRBD1
V gene: TRBV2
CDR3 DNA: TGTGCCAGCAAAGGACAGGCATCCTACGAGCAGTACTTC
CDR3 protein: CASKGQASYEQYF

clone size: NA
J gene: TRBJ2-7
D gene: TRBD1
V gene: TRBV7-2
CDR3 DNA: TGTGCCAGCAGTGCTAGCCTCGGCAGGGGGCAGGCCTACGAGCAGTACTTC
CDR3 protein: CASSASLGRGQAYEQYF

clone size: NA
J gene: TRBJ1-2
D gene: TRBD1
V gene: TRBV5-1
CDR3 DNA: TGCGCCAGCAGCCCTGGACAGGAGTATGGCTACACCTTC
CDR3 protein: CASSPGQEYGYTF

clone size: once
J gene: TRBJ2-7
D gene: NA
V gene: TRBV27
CDR3 DNA: TGTGCCAGCAGACTTACAGGGGGGGCGTCCTACGAGCAGTACTTC
CDR3 protein: CASRLTGGASYEQYF

clone size: once
J gene: TRBJ1-6
D gene: NA
V gene: TRBV11-1
CDR3 DNA: TGTGCCAGCAGCCTACGGGGTTCACCCCTCCACTTT
CDR3 protein: CASSLRGSPLHF

clone size: NA
J gene: TRBJ1-5
D gene: NA
V gene: TRBV7-2
CDR3 DNA: TGTGCCAGCAGCTTATCCCTAGGTCAGCCCCAGCATTTT
CDR3 protein: CASSLSLGQPQHF

clone size: NA
J gene: TRBJ2-7
D gene: NA
V gene: TRBV9
CDR3 DNA: TGTGCCAGCAGCGGCGGATATCAGAGCTACGAGCAGTACTTC
CDR3 protein: CASSGGYQSYEQYF

clone size: NA
J gene: TRBJ1-1
D gene: TRBD1
V gene: TRBV30
CDR3 DNA: TGTGCCTGGACCTTCCAGGGACAGGGCCGAACTGAAGCTTTCTTT
CDR3 protein: CAWTFQGQGRTEAFF

clone size: NA
J gene: TRBJ1-5
D gene: TRBD1
V gene: TRBV2
CDR3 DNA: TGTGCCAGCAGTCCAACCGGGACAGCAAATCAGCCCCAGCATTTT
CDR3 protein: CASSPTGTANQPQHF

clone size: NA
J gene: TRBJ1-2
D gene: NA
V gene: TRBV2
CDR3 DNA: TGTGCCAGCAGCAGAACAGATGCAGGTTATGGCTACACCTTC
CDR3 protein: CASSRTDAGYGYTF

clone size: NA
J gene: TRBJ1-2
D gene: NA
V gene: TRBV4-1
CDR3 DNA: TGCGCCAGCAGTCCCTCCCCGACAGGTACCTACACCTTC
CDR3 protein: CASSPSPTGTYTF

clone size: NA
J gene: TRBJ1-1
D gene: NA
V gene: TRBV9
CDR3 DNA: TGTGCCAGCAGCCTAAATCGGAACACTGAAGCTTTCTTT
CDR3 protein: CASSLNRNTEAFF

clone size: NA
J gene: TRBJ1-5
D gene: NA
V gene: TRBV15
CDR3 DNA: TGTGCCACCAGCAGAGAGGGGCAGGGCGGTCAGCCCCAGCATTTT
CDR3 protein: CATSREGQGGQPQHF

clone size: NA
J gene: TRBJ1-1
D gene: TRBD1
V gene: TRBV5-1
CDR3 DNA: TGCGCCAGCAAGGGGACAGGGGGCTTGAACACTGAAGCTTTCTTT
CDR3 protein: CASKGTGGLNTEAFF

clone size: NA
J gene: TRBJ2-3
D gene: TRBD2
V gene: TRBV5-4
CDR3 DNA: TGTGCCAGCAGCGATCCGGGACAGGAAAAGACTAGCGGGGGGCGAGATACGCAGTATTTT
CDR3 protein: CASSDPGQEKTSGGRDTQYF

clone size: NA
J gene: TRBJ1-3
D gene: TRBD1
V gene: TRBV6-6
CDR3 DNA: TGTGCCAGCAGTCCCCAGCGACAGGGGACAGGGGACTTCTTTGGTAGAAACACCATATATTTT
CDR3 protein: CASSPQRQGTGDFFGRNTIYF

clone size: few
J gene: TRBJ1-1
D gene: NA
V gene: TRBV6-6
CDR3 DNA: TGTGCCAGCAGTTACTCTCCGTGGGGGGTCTCTGAAGCTTTCTTT
CDR3 protein: CASSYSPWGVSEAFF

clone size: NA
J gene: TRBJ2-5
D gene: TRBD1
V gene: TRBV6-2/TRBV6-3
CDR3 DNA: TGTGCCAGCAGTTCCATGGGACAGGCCGAGAAGACCCAGTACTTC
CDR3 protein: CASSSMGQAEKTQYF

clone size: NA
J gene: TRBJ2-5
D gene: TRBD2
V gene: TRBV28
CDR3 DNA: TGTGCCAGCAGTTCAGCGGGGCAAGAGACCCAGTACTTC
CDR3 protein: CASSSAGQETQYF

clone size: NA
J gene: TRBJ2-7
D gene: TRBD2
V gene: TRBV7-6
CDR3 DNA: TGTGCCAGCAGCCCGGAGCGGGGGTCGTACGAGCAGTACTTC
CDR3 protein: CASSPERGSYEQYF

clone size: NA
J gene: TRBJ1-2
D gene: NA
V gene: TRBV27
CDR3 DNA: TGTGCCAGCAGTTTATCGACAGGCGACTATGGCTACACCTTC
CDR3 protein: CASSLSTGDYGYTF

clone size: NA
J gene: TRBJ1-5
D gene: NA
V gene: TRBV6-5
CDR3 DNA: TGTGCCAGCAGTTACTCGTGGAGGCCAGGTAATCAGCCCCAGCATTTT
CDR3 protein: CASSYSWRPGNQPQHF

clone size: NA
J gene: TRBJ1-2
D gene: TRBD1
V gene: TRBV7-8
CDR3 DNA: TGTGCCAGCAGCCCCCCCGTGGGACAGACCTTC
CDR3 protein: CASSPPVGQTF

clone size: once
J gene: TRBJ2-3
D gene: TRBD2
V gene: TRBV9
CDR3 DNA: TGTGCCAGCAGCGTACCGAGAGAGCGGGACACAGATACGCAGTATTTT
CDR3 protein: CASSVPRERDTDTQYF

clone size: NA
J gene: TRBJ1-1
D gene: NA
V gene: TRBV5-8
CDR3 DNA: TGTGCCAGCAGCTTCGCGGGCGTTGTTGCTTTCTTT
CDR3 protein: CASSFAGVVAFF

clone size: NA
J gene: TRBJ2-7
D gene: TRBD2
V gene: TRBV11-3
CDR3 DNA: TGTGCCAGCAGCACCCGACTAGCAGGCGAGCAGTACTTC
CDR3 protein: CASSTRLAGEQYF

clone size: NA
J gene: TRBJ2-7
D gene: NA
V gene: TRBV3-1/TRBV3-2
CDR3 DNA: TGTGCCAGCACCCTCCAGGGTGGCCACGAGCAGTACTTC
CDR3 protein: CASTLQGGHEQYF

clone size: NA
J gene: TRBJ2-7
D gene: NA
V gene: TRBV5-1
CDR3 DNA: TGCGCCAGCACAAAACTCCCAGCGGTTGAAGCTCAGTACTTC
CDR3 protein: CASTKLPAVEAQYF

clone size: few
J gene: TRBJ2-5
D gene: NA
V gene: TRBV19
CDR3 DNA: TGTGCCAGTAGGCTTACAGGCGGAGAGACCCAGTACTTC
CDR3 protein: CASRLTGGETQYF

clone size: once
J gene: TRBJ2-1
D gene: NA
V gene: TRBV3-1/TRBV3-2
CDR3 DNA: TGTGCCAGCAGCCGAGGACAGAATAATGAGCAGTTCTTC
CDR3 protein: CASSRGQNNEQFF

clone size: NA
J gene: TRBJ1-2
D gene: NA
V gene: TRBV30
CDR3 DNA: TGTGCCTGGAGTGCTCCCTACTCGGACTATGGCTACACCTTC
CDR3 protein: CAWSAPYSDYGYTF

clone size: NA
J gene: TRBJ1-4
D gene: NA
V gene: TRBV30
CDR3 DNA: TGTGCCTGGATGGGACTAGGGGAAAAACTGTTTTTT
CDR3 protein: CAWMGLGEKLFF

clone size: NA
J gene: TRBJ1-6
D gene: NA
V gene: TRBV7-8
CDR3 DNA: TGTGCCAGCAGCTTAGATAGGGCGGGTGGGTCACCCCTCCACTTT
CDR3 protein: CASSLDRAGGSPLHF

clone size: NA
J gene: TRBJ1-5
D gene: TRBD1
V gene: TRBV19
CDR3 DNA: TGTGCCAGTAGTATTGGAGACAGGGGGTACAATCAGCCCCAGCATTTT
CDR3 protein: CASSIGDRGYNQPQHF

clone size: NA
J gene: TRBJ2-1
D gene: TRBD1
V gene: TRBV7-9
CDR3 DNA: TGTGCCAGCAGCCCCGATCTGAAAGGACAGGCCTCCCACTACAATGAGCAGTTCTTC
CDR3 protein: CASSPDLKGQASHYNEQFF

clone size: NA
J gene: TRBJ2-3
D gene: TRBD2
V gene: TRBV19
CDR3 DNA: TGTGCCAGTAGTACAGGACTAGCGGGGGGGGCGAGCATTGTGGATACGCAGTATTTT
CDR3 protein: CASSTGLAGGASIVDTQYF

clone size: once
J gene: TRBJ1-1
D gene: NA
V gene: TRBV19
CDR3 DNA: TGTGCCAGTAGTATCGTCCCCGGTTCGGGTAGAGGGACTGAAGCTTTCTTT
CDR3 protein: CASSIVPGSGRGTEAFF

clone size: NA
J gene: TRBJ1-1
D gene: TRBD1
V gene: TRBV6-2/TRBV6-3
CDR3 DNA: TGTGCCAGCAGTAAACAGGGGGCTGAAGCTTTCTTT
CDR3 protein: CASSKQGAEAFF